The clone carrying this T cell receptor beta chain was detected only a few times. Its antigen is still unknown. A much larger clone differs by one base, so this may be a read error. V dropped 8 bases and J dropped 6 bases, with 23 bases sitting between them. This CDR3 comprises 16 residues. Germline values: CDR1 SGHTA, CDR2 FQGTGA. The data belong to a study of circulating CD8 cells and anti-PD-1 response in melanoma. Regarding the study as a whole: Some patients were treatment-naive; others were previously treated.

TCR libraries were prepared from around 14 ng of total RNA with the QIAseq Immune Repertoire TCR panel. TCRdb reprocessed the reads via MiXCR and lists one record per CDR3 protein. The table lists about 490 distinct CDR3 sequences, around 10% of them singletons. Sorting of live CD3+CD8+TCRalphabeta+ cells by PD-1 and/or TIGIT gave four subsets. This clonotype was obtained from a human donor with melanoma. The V and J genes are TRBV7-3 and TRBJ2-1, with a possible D match to TRBD2 (5 bases). Sequenced material: CD8+ T cells from PBMCs, taken at baseline or after one month of anti-PD-1 therapy (not recorded which). The CDR3 spells CASGWVPGKESNEQFF. The CDR3 region has the DNA TGTGCCAGCGGCTGGGTACCCGGGAAGGAGAGCAATGAGCAGTTCTTC.